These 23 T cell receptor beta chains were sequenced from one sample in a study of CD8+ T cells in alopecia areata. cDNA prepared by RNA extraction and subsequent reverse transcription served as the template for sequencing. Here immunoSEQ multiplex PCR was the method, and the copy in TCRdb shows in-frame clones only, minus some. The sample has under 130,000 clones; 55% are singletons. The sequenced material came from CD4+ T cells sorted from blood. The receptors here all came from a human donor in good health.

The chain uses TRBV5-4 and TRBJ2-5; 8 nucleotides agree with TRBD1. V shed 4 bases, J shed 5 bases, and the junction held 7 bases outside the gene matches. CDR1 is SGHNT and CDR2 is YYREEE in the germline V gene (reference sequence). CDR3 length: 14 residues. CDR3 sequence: CASSTQGAAETQYF. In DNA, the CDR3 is TGTGCCAGCAGCACCCAGGGGGCGGCTGAGACCCAGTACTTC.

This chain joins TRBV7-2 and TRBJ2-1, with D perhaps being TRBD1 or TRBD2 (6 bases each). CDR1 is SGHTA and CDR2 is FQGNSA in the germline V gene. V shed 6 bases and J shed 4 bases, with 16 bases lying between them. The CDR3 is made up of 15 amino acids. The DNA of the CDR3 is TGTGCCAGCAGGTTGAGAGGGGGGAAATACAATGAGCAGTTCTTC. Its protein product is CASRLRGGKYNEQFF.

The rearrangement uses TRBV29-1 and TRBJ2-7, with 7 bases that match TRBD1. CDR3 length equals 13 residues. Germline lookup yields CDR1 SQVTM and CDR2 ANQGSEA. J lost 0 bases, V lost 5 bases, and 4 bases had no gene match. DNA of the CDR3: TGCAGCGTTCAGAGGGACAGCTCCTACGAGCAGTACTTC. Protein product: CSVQRDSSYEQYF.

This CDR3 is CASSLSRAGLGYTQYF. The CDR3 DNA sequence: TGTGCCAGCAGCTTAAGTCGGGCCGGACTAGGGTATACGCAGTATTTT. The chain recombines TRBV7-2 with TRBJ2-3; 7 positions match TRBD2. The CDR3 totals 16 residues. After removal of 2 bases from V and 7 bases from J, the junction contained 12 bases not matched to a gene. Germline CDR1 SGHTA, CDR2 FQGNSA.

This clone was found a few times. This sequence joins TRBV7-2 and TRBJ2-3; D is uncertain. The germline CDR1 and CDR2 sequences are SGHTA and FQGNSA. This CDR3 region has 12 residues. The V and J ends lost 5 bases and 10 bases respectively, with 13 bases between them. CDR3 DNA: TGTGCCAGCAGCGAGTTGGAGCCCGCGCAGTATTTT. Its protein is CASSELEPAQYF.

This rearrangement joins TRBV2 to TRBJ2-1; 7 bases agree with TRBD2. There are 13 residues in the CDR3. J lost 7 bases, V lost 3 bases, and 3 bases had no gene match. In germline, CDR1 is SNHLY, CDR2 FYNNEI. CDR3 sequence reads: CASSEGLTNEQFF. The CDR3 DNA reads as TGTGCCAGCAGTGAGGGACTAACGAATGAGCAGTTCTTC.

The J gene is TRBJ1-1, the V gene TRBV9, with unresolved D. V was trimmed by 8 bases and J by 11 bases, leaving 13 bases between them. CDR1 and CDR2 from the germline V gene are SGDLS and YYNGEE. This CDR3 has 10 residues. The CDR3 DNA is TGTGCCAGGAAAGGGCAGGTCGCTTTCTTT. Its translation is CARKGQVAFF.

Written as DNA, the CDR3 is TGTGCCTGGAGTGAAGGAGCTGTGGATACGCAGTATTTT. Translation: CAWSEGAVDTQYF. This rearrangement joins TRBV30 to TRBJ2-3; D is ambiguous. Germline V lookup: CDR1 GTSNPN, CDR2 SVGIG (reference sequence). This CDR3 spans 13 amino acids. V gave up 1 base and J gave up 6 bases, with 11 bases separating them.

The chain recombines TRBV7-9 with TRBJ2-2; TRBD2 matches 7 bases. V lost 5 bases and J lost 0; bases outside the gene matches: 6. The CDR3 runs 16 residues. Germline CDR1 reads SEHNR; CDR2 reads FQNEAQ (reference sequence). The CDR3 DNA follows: TGTGCCAGCAGCGCGGGGGACCGATCGAACACCGGGGAGCTGTTTTTT. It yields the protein CASSAGDRSNTGELFF.

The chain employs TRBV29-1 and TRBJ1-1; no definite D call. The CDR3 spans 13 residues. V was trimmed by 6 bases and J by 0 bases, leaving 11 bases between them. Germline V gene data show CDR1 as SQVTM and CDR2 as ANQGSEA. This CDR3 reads CSVLWHLNTEAFF. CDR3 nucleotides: TGCAGCGTCCTCTGGCACCTGAACACTGAAGCTTTCTTT.

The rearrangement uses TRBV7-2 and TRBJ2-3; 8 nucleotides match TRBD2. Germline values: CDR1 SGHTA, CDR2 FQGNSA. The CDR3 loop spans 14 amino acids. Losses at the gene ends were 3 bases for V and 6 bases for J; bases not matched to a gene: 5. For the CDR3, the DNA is TGTGCCAGCAGCTTGCCGGGACTAGAGGATACGCAGTATTTT. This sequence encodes CASSLPGLEDTQYF. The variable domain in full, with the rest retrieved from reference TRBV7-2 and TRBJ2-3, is GAGVSQSPSNKVTEKGKDVELRCDPISGHTALYWYRQSLGQGLEFLIYFQGNSAPDKSGLPSDRFSAERTGGSVSTLTIQRTQQEDSAVYLCASSLPGLEDTQYFGPGTRLTVL.

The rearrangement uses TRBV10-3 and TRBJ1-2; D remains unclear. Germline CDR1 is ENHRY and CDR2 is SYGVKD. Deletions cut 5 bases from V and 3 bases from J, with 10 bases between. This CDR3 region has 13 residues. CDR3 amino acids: CAISSDSDYGYTF. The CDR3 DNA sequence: TGTGCCATCAGTTCGGACTCGGACTATGGCTACACCTTC.

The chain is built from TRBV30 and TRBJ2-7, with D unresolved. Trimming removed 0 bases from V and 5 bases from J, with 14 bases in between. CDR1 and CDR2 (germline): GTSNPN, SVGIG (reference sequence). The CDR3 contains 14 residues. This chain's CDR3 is CAWSVGQPGDEQYF. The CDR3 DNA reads TGTGCCTGGAGTGTAGGGCAACCAGGAGACGAGCAGTACTTC.

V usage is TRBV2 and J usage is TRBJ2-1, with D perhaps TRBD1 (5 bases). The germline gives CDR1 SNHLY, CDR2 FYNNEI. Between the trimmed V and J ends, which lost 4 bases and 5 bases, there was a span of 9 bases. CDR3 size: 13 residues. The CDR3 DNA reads TGTGCCAGCAGTGCTTTAGGGGACAATGAGCAGTTCTTC. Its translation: CASSALGDNEQFF.

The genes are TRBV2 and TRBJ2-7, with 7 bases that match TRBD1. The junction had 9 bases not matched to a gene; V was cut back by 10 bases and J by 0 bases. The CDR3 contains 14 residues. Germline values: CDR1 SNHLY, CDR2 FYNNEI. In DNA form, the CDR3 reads TGTGCCATGGAACCGACAGGGAGCTCCTACGAGCAGTACTTC. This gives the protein CAMEPTGSSYEQYF.

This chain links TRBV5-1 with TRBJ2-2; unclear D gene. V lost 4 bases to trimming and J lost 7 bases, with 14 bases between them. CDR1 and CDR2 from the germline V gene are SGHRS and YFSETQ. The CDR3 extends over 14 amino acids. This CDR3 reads CASSPGVEGGELFF. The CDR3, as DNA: TGCGCCAGCAGCCCCGGAGTAGAAGGCGGGGAGCTGTTTTTT.

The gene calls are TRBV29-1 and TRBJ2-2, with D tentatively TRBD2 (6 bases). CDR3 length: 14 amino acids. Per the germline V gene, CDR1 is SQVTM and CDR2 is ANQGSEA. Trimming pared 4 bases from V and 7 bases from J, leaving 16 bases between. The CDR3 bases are TGCAGCGTTGGAACCGACAGAGCGGGCGGGGAGCTGTTTTTT. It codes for CSVGTDRAGGELFF.

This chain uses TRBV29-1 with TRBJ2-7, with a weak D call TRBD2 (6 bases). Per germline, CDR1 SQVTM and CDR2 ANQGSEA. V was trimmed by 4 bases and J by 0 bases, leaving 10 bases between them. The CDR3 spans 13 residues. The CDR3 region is CSVVAGSSYEQYF. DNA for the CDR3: TGCAGCGTTGTAGCCGGGAGCTCCTACGAGCAGTACTTC.

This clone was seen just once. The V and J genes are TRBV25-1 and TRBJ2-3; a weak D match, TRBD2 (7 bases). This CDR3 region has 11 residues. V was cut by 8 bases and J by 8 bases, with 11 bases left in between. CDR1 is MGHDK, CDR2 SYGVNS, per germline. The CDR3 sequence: CASLGGRTQYF. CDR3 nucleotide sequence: TGTGCCAGCCTGGGGGGGCGTACGCAGTATTTT. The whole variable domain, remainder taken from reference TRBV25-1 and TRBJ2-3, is EADIYQTPRYLVIGTGKKITLECSQTMGHDKMYWYQQDPGMELHLIHYSYGVNSTEKGDLSSESTVSRIRTEHFPLTLESARPSHTSQYLCASLGGRTQYFGPGTRLTVL.

Written as DNA, the CDR3 is TGCGCCAGCAGCCAAGTCGGGCAGGGTAGCCTCAATGAGCAGTTCTTC. Protein product: CASSQVGQGSLNEQFF. V and J are TRBV4-3 and TRBJ2-1; the D gene is possibly TRBD1 (5 bases). This CDR3 region has 16 residues. Trimming took off 1 base at V and 6 bases at J, with 16 bases between the two ends. The germline V gene has CDR1 LGHNA and CDR2 YSLEER.

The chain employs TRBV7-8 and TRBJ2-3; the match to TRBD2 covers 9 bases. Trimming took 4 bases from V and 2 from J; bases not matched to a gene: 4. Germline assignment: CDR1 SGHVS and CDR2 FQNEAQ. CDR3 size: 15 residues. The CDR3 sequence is CASSWRGGFTDTQYF. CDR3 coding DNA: TGTGCCAGCAGCTGGCGGGGGGGCTTCACAGATACGCAGTATTTT.

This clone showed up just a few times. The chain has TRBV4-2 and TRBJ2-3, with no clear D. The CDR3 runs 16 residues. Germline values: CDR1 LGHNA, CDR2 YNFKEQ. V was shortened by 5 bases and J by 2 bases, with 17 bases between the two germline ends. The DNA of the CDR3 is TGTGCCAGCAGCGATCCCCCAGGCCAGGCCACAGATACGCAGTATTTT. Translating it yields CASSDPPGQATDTQYF.

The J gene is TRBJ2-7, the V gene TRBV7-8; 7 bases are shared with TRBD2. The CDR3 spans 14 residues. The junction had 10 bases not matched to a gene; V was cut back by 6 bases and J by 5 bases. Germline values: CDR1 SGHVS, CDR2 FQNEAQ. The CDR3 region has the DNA TGTGCCAGCAGGGGGACTTGGGAGGGCCACGAGCAGTACTTC. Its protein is CASRGTWEGHEQYF.